One and the same sample provided the 29 T cell receptor beta chains below, sequenced in a study of CD8 T cells in Susac syndrome. RNA in amounts of roughly 0.5 to 1 ug was reverse transcribed with random hexamers. TCRdb itself ran the immunoSEQ multiplex PCR reads through MiXCR, one entry per CDR3 protein. The sample includes roughly 180,000 distinct CDR3 sequences, approximately 95% of them seen just once. The source material was CD4+ T cells from PBMCs. The receptors derive from a human donor with multiple sclerosis.

This rearrangement joins TRBV10-2 to TRBJ2-5; 8 bases are shared with TRBD2. Germline values: CDR1 WSHSY, CDR2 SAAADI. CDR3 length: 13 residues. V was clipped by 10 bases and J by 0 bases; unmatched bases: 4. The CDR3 DNA is TGCGCCACCCTACTAGCGGACCAAGAGACCCAGTACTTC. Protein sequence: CATLLADQETQYF.

The rearrangement links TRBV27 to TRBJ1-1, with D tentatively TRBD1 (5 bases). Trimming stripped 8 bases from V and 11 bases from J, with 12 bases between. Germline V gives CDR1 MNHEY, CDR2 SMNVEV (reference sequence). This CDR3 contains 10 residues. CDR3 loop: CASRPGTAFF. The CDR3 DNA reads TGTGCCAGCCGCCCCGGGACGGCTTTCTTT.

The chain couples TRBV30 to TRBJ2-5; D gene uncertain. The CDR3 sequence is 11 residues long. The ends were cut back, 4 bases at V and 5 bases at J, with 8 bases in the middle. From germline, CDR1 is GTSNPN and CDR2 SVGIG (reference sequence). CDR3 sequence reads: CAWTRSETQYF. DNA for the CDR3: TGTGCCTGGACCCGATCGGAGACCCAGTACTTC.

As DNA, the CDR3 is TGTGCCAGCAGTGCGGGATCGAGCTCCTACAATGAGCAGTTCTTC. This translates into CASSAGSSSYNEQFF. The chain carries TRBV2 and TRBJ2-1, with D tentatively TRBD2 (5 bases). The CDR3 runs 15 residues. Germline assignment: CDR1 SNHLY and CDR2 FYNNEI. V was clipped by 4 bases and J by 0 bases, with 10 bases between them.

The rearrangement links TRBV7-9 to TRBJ2-7, with TRBD1 matching 11 bases. V was pared by 5 bases and J by 7 bases, with 4 bases of the junction left unmatched. Germline V gene sequence: CDR1 SEHNR, CDR2 FQNEAQ (reference sequence). This CDR3 has 13 residues. The CDR3 DNA is TGTGCCAGCAGCCAAGGGACAGGGGGGGAGCAGTACTTC. Its protein product is CASSQGTGGEQYF.

The count of this clonotype is one. The genes are TRBV27 and TRBJ2-2, with 8 bases matching TRBD1. Losses at the gene ends were 5 bases for V and 4 bases for J; bases not matched to a gene: 6. CDR3 length: 15 amino acids. Looked up from germline, CDR1 is MNHEY and CDR2 is SMNVEV (reference sequence). CDR3 in amino acids: CASSLRTGPTGELFF. CDR3 sequence (DNA): TGTGCCAGCAGTCTCCGGACAGGGCCCACCGGGGAGCTGTTTTTT.

The chain employs TRBV4-1 and TRBJ1-5, with a weak D call TRBD1 (5 bases). Trimming removed 4 bases from V and 10 bases from J, with 14 bases in between. Per germline, CDR1 MGHRA and CDR2 YSYEKL. This CDR3 comprises 13 residues. CDR3 DNA sequence: TGCGCCAGCAGCCCGGGACTAGATGATCCCCAGCATTTT. This translates into CASSPGLDDPQHF.

The rearrangement links TRBV7-7 to TRBJ2-2; D is uncertain. This CDR3 has 14 amino acids. Trimming pared 3 bases from V and 6 bases from J, leaving 11 bases between. Germline V gene data show CDR1 as SSHAT and CDR2 as FNYEAQ (reference sequence). The CDR3 spells CASSLDPWAGELFF. The CDR3 bases are TGTGCCAGCAGCTTGGATCCCTGGGCCGGGGAGCTGTTTTTT.

This clonotype was seen just once. This chain's CDR3 is CSARIRDEQFF. The CDR3 nucleotides read TGCAGTGCTAGAATAAGGGATGAGCAGTTCTTC. The rearrangement uses TRBV20-1 and TRBJ2-1; D remains ambiguous. V gave up 2 bases and J gave up 8 bases, with 7 bases separating them. Germline V lookup: CDR1 DFQATT, CDR2 SNEGSKA (reference sequence). The CDR3 length is 11 residues.

This rearrangement joins TRBV7-2 to TRBJ1-2; 8 bases fit TRBD1. Unmatched junction bases numbered 8, after V lost 1 base and J lost 7 bases. CDR3 length equals 15 residues. The V gene's germline CDR1 is SGHTA and CDR2 FQGNSA. The CDR3 protein is CASSLEAGGAGGYTF. CDR3 DNA sequence: TGTGCCAGCAGCTTAGAGGCAGGGGGCGCCGGTGGCTACACCTTC. The entire variable domain, with the rest obtained from reference TRBV7-2 and TRBJ1-2, is as follows: GAGVSQSPSNKVTEKGKDVELRCDPISGHTALYWYRQSLGQGLEFLIYFQGNSAPDKSGLPSDRFSAERTGGSVSTLTIQRTQQEDSAVYLCASSLEAGGAGGYTFGSGTRLTVV.

V gene TRBV29-1 combines with J gene TRBJ2-5; maybe TRBD1 (5 bases). This CDR3 has 12 residues. The germline V and J ends were trimmed by 4 bases and 2 bases, with 8 bases remaining between them. From germline, CDR1 is SQVTM and CDR2 ANQGSEA. The CDR3 loop is CSVGRQQETQYF. The CDR3 nucleotides are TGCAGCGTTGGGAGACAGCAAGAGACCCAGTACTTC.

This clonotype was observed a handful of times. The V and J genes are TRBV12-3 or TRBV12-4 and TRBJ2-2; D perhaps matches TRBD1 (6 bases). CDR3 length: 13 residues. Trimming shortened V by 5 bases and J by 6 bases, and 10 bases separated the two germline ends. CDR3 in amino acids: CASSRRTAGELFF. CDR3 DNA sequence: TGTGCCAGCAGTCGCCGGACAGCCGGGGAGCTGTTTTTT.

This chain uses TRBV5-1 with TRBJ2-7; 10 nucleotides match TRBD1. The ends lost 4 bases at V and 3 bases at J; junction bases unmatched: 25. The V gene's germline CDR1 is SGHRS and CDR2 YFSETQ. CDR3 length equals 21 residues. Written as DNA, the CDR3 is TGCGCCAGCAGCCTATCCTCACCTCGGACAGGGGGGCGAGGGCCTTACTACGAGCAGTACTTC. Its translation is CASSLSSPRTGGRGPYYEQYF.

This clonotype was counted a single time. This chain uses TRBV6-2 or TRBV6-3 with TRBJ2-5; D possibly corresponds to TRBD2 (6 bases). The CDR3 consists of 15 residues. The germline CDR1 and CDR2 sequences are MNHEY and SVGEGT. Trimming cost V 7 bases and J 1 base, with 16 bases left between them. The CDR3 loop is CASTLGTLIQETQYF. The DNA of the CDR3 is TGTGCCAGCACCCTCGGGACTCTGATCCAAGAGACCCAGTACTTC.

The V and J genes are TRBV7-9 and TRBJ2-6, with D hard to call. V dropped 8 bases and J dropped 4 bases, with 9 bases sitting between them. CDR1 and CDR2 (germline): SEHNR, FQNEAQ (reference sequence). The CDR3 sequence is 13 residues long. This chain's CDR3 is CASGPRGANVLTF. The CDR3 coding sequence is TGTGCCAGCGGGCCCCGAGGGGCCAACGTCCTGACTTTC.

V usage is TRBV12-3 or TRBV12-4 and J usage is TRBJ2-5, with 12 nucleotides matching TRBD2. This CDR3 is built from 16 residues. V gave up 7 bases and J gave up 2 bases; unmatched junction bases: 8. This chain's CDR3 is CASTNLGTSGQETQYF. As DNA, the CDR3 is TGTGCCAGCACCAACCTTGGGACTAGCGGGCAAGAGACCCAGTACTTC.

Points on this clonotype: Because it lacks the conserved phenylalanine or tryptophan at the end, this CDR3 is likely a read error. The chain couples TRBV30 to TRBJ2-2; 8 bases are a match to TRBD2. V shed 4 bases, J shed 5 bases, and the junction held 12 bases outside the gene matches. Germline V gene data show CDR1 as GTSNPN and CDR2 as SVGIG (reference sequence). This CDR3 region has 16 residues. The chain's CDR3 is CAWTRNSGLATGELFL. DNA of the CDR3: TGTGCCTGGACCCGAAACTCCGGACTAGCAACCGGGGAGCTGTTTCTT.

This sequence joins TRBV3-1 and TRBJ2-5; weak D call: TRBD2 (5 bases). V shed 4 bases and J shed 12 bases, with 24 bases lying between them. This CDR3 has 15 amino acids. Germline CDR1 reads LGHDT; CDR2 reads YNNKEL (reference sequence). As DNA, the CDR3 is TGTGCCAGCAGCCGAGGGCGTAGCGCACATAGGATCGAGTACTTC. It codes for CASSRGRSAHRIEYF.

CDR3 region: CPQRGANYEQYF. CDR3 nucleotide sequence: TGCCCCCAGCGCGGGGCGAATTACGAGCAGTACTTC. The rearrangement uses TRBV5-1 and TRBJ2-7; TRBD2 is a possible D gene (6 bases). The CDR3 is 12 amino acids. Germline CDR1 is SGHRS and CDR2 is YFSETQ.

This clonotype occurred a few times. V usage is TRBV6-5 and J usage is TRBJ2-3, with D perhaps matching TRBD2 (6 bases). CDR3 length: 15 residues. V dropped 2 bases and J dropped 1 base, with 10 bases sitting between them. Looked up from germline, CDR1 is MNHEY and CDR2 is SVGAGI. The chain's CDR3 is CASSYGGGGTDTQYF. The CDR3 coding sequence is TGTGCCAGCAGTTACGGAGGCGGGGGCACAGATACGCAGTATTTT.

The chain has TRBV29-1 and TRBJ1-1, with D possibly being TRBD1 (6 bases). Germline V CDR1 and CDR2: SQVTM, ANQGSEA. The CDR3 has 12 residues. V lost 4 bases and J 5 bases, leaving 11 bases between the germline ends. In DNA form, the CDR3 reads TGCAGCGTTGCAGGGAGGGGGACTGAAGCTTTCTTT. It translates to CSVAGRGTEAFF.

The rearrangement joins TRBV29-1 to TRBJ1-1, with 8 bases identical to TRBD1. V was clipped by 7 bases and J by 8 bases; unmatched bases: 9. Germline-derived CDR1 and CDR2 are SQVTM and ANQGSEA. The CDR3 is 12 residues long. This chain's CDR3 is CSGYGQGGEAFF. The CDR3 DNA follows: TGCAGCGGATACGGACAGGGCGGGGAAGCTTTCTTT.

This chain uses TRBV10-3 with TRBJ1-5, with TRBD1 as a possible D gene (5 bases). This CDR3 spans 13 amino acids. CDR1 ENHRY and CDR2 SYGVKD come from the germline V gene. V was trimmed by 6 bases and J by 0 bases, leaving 6 bases between them. The CDR3: CAIRGDSNQPQHF. CDR3 nucleotides: TGTGCCATCAGAGGGGATAGCAATCAGCCCCAGCATTTT.

J is TRBJ1-2 and V is TRBV29-1; D gene ambiguous. The CDR3 covers 12 residues. Germline assignment: CDR1 SQVTM and CDR2 ANQGSEA. Trimming removed 5 bases at V and 3 bases at J, with 10 bases between. Written as DNA, the CDR3 is TGCAGCGTTATAGGCCATGACTATGGCTACACCTTC. Amino acid sequence: CSVIGHDYGYTF.

The CDR3 sequence: CASSEAKGVIGTQYF. The CDR3 DNA is TGTGCCAGCAGTGAAGCAAAAGGTGTGATTGGGACCCAGTACTTC. The chain carries TRBV6-1 and TRBJ2-5; D unclear. The CDR3 consists of 15 residues. V lost 0 bases to trimming and J lost 7 bases, with 15 bases between them. The germline V gene encodes CDR1 MNHNS and CDR2 SASEGT.

This clonotype is a singleton in its sample. This chain uses TRBV3-1 with TRBJ1-2, with D possibly matching TRBD1 (5 bases). Trimming took 0 bases from V and 4 from J, leaving 15 bases between them. The CDR3 is made up of 16 amino acids. The germline V gene encodes CDR1 LGHDT and CDR2 YNNKEL (reference sequence). CDR3 in DNA: TGTGCCAGCAGCCAAGATCGGCCAGGGCTCGGCTATGGCTACACCTTC. Its translation is CASSQDRPGLGYGYTF.

This clonotype was recorded once. The rearrangement joins TRBV7-2 to TRBJ2-1, with 8 positions matching TRBD1. V was pared by 6 bases and J by 7 bases, with 11 bases of the junction left unmatched. The germline gives CDR1 SGHTA, CDR2 FQGNSA. This CDR3 is 15 amino acids long. The CDR3 region has the DNA TGTGCCAGCAGGTCACAGGGGGACCTCTGGAATGAGCAGTTCTTC. It translates to CASRSQGDLWNEQFF.

The count of this clonotype is one. V usage is TRBV2 and J usage is TRBJ2-1; perhaps TRBD1 as D (6 bases). Trimming shortened V by 10 bases and J by 3 bases, and 13 bases separated the two germline ends. CDR3 size: 13 residues. CDR1 and CDR2 from the germline V gene are SNHLY and FYNNEI. The CDR3 coding sequence is TGTGCCACCTCAGGGGATCGCTACAATGAGCAGTTCTTC. It codes for CATSGDRYNEQFF.

This clonotype was counted once. The rearrangement links TRBV30 to TRBJ1-1; D call uncertain. V was shortened by 4 bases and J by 0 bases, with 9 bases between the two germline ends. Germline V gene data show CDR1 as GTSNPN and CDR2 as SVGIG (reference sequence). The CDR3 covers 13 residues. CDR3 loop: CAWTDPLNTEAFF. The CDR3 DNA reads as TGTGCCTGGACGGACCCCTTGAACACTGAAGCTTTCTTT.